This passage covers 6 T cell receptor beta chains from one sample sequenced in a study of blood T cells in healthy people across ages. Alongside a J-beta primer mix, a sample-barcoded 5' primer served in a second PCR lasting roughly 6 to 12 cycles. A single record per CDR3 protein comes from TCRdb applying MiXCR to the 5' RACE reads. In the table there are fewer than 900,000 distinct CDR3 sequences, approximately 43% of which are singletons. Sequencing was done on a sample of blood. The receptors originated from a woman aged 55-69 years in good health.

This clonotype came up a few times. This chain connects TRBV9 to TRBJ2-1, with 8 bases fitting TRBD2. Germline V gene sequence: CDR1 SGDLS, CDR2 YYNGEE. This CDR3 is built from 15 residues. V lost 0 bases to trimming and J lost 7 bases; unmatched junction nucleotides: 6. DNA of the CDR3: TGTGCCAGCAGCGTAGATCGGGGGGGCCGAAATGAGCAGTTCTTC. It yields the protein CASSVDRGGRNEQFF.

This clonotype was recorded once. The chain links TRBV5-1 to TRBJ1-6; D uncertain. V was shortened by 4 bases and J by 6 bases, with 11 bases between the two germline ends. The length of the CDR3 is 14 residues. Germline V lookup: CDR1 SGHRS, CDR2 YFSETQ. The CDR3 nucleotides read TGCGCCAGCAGCCGGGAGTTGGGTAATTCACCCCTCCACTTT. Translating gives CASSRELGNSPLHF.

The rearrangement links TRBV28 to TRBJ2-3, with D possibly TRBD1 on 6 matching bases. Germline CDR1 reads MDHEN; CDR2 reads SYDVKM. CDR3 length: 17 amino acids. V gave up 8 bases and J gave up 0 bases, with 21 bases separating them. Here the CDR3 DNA reads TGTGCCAGCTCCCAATGGGGGCAGTCCTCTAGCACAGATACGCAGTATTTT. Protein: CASSQWGQSSSTDTQYF.

The chain has TRBV7-2 and TRBJ2-1, with 8 bases lining up with TRBD2. The DNA matches TRBJ2-7 better at its end, which makes the J call doubtful. Germline loops: CDR1 SGHTA, CDR2 FQGNSA. CDR3 length: 16 amino acids. CDR3 in amino acids: CASSLAGTSGYNEQYF. CDR3 in DNA: TGTGCCAGCAGCTTAGCCGGGACTAGTGGTTACAATGAGCAGTACTTC.

The chain carries TRBV9 and TRBJ2-3, with 12 nucleotides matching TRBD2. Germline-derived CDR1 and CDR2 are SGDLS and YYNGEE. V was clipped by 0 bases and J by 7 bases; unmatched bases: 3. The CDR3 runs 15 residues. CDR3 amino acids: CASSVGLAGGNTQYF. DNA for the CDR3: TGTGCCAGCAGCGTAGGGCTAGCGGGAGGGAATACGCAGTATTTT.

V is TRBV29-1 and J is TRBJ2-5; 13 nucleotides line up with TRBD2. V lost 0 bases to trimming and J lost 1 base; unmatched junction nucleotides: 11. The CDR3 covers 19 residues. Germline V CDR1 and CDR2: SQVTM, ANQGSEA. The CDR3 DNA sequence: TGCAGCGTTGAAGATGGCAAGGGACTAGCGGGGCCACTCCAAGAGACCCAGTACTTC. Translation gives CSVEDGKGLAGPLQETQYF.